This TCR beta chain derives from a study of cytomegalovirus exposure and HLA in healthy donors. Study-wide findings and caveats: Confirmation was obtained in vitro that three CMV-associated chains are specific for CMV antigens. Among TCR beta chains, those listed as cytomegalovirus-associated numbered some 160.

The PCR employed 60 Vbeta primers together with 13 Jbeta primers. Generated by immunoSEQ multiplex PCR, the TCRdb table keeps only in-frame clones and is missing some. The sample yields about 110,000 clones, 70% to 80% seen once. This CDR3 is built from 15 residues. Germline loops: CDR1 MGHDK, CDR2 SYGVNS. V was clipped by 3 bases and J by 3 bases; unmatched bases: 1. Regarding this clone: Its target is not known.

This chain uses TRBV25-1 with TRBJ2-2; 10 bases are a match to TRBD1. The clonotype originates from a woman in her 30s in good health and CMV-seropositive. Input material: PBMCs. DNA for the CDR3: TGTGCCAGCAGTGAGGGGACAGGGGACACCGGGGAGCTGTTTTTT. Its translation is CASSEGTGDTGELFF.